This T cell receptor beta chain was sequenced during a study of cytomegalovirus exposure and HLA in healthy donors. Whole-study results and caveats: Some segments of the V type, notably TRBV6-2 and TRBV6-3, were excluded as indistinguishable.

A multiplex PCR was run with 60 Vbeta primers and 13 Jbeta primers. Data came from immunoSEQ multiplex PCR; TCRdb stores just in-frame clones and leaves some out. The sample includes around 110,000 clones, roughly 80% of them seen just once. This CDR3 contains 15 residues. The V gene end was trimmed by 8 bases and the J gene end by 8 bases; junction bases not matched to a gene: 14. In germline, CDR1 is MRHNA, CDR2 SNTAGT. Concerning this clone itself: Antigen specificity is unknown.

Sample: PBMCs. The chain joins TRBV6-4 to TRBJ2-1; 8 bases fit TRBD1. The receptor's source is a man between 25 and 39 years old in good health and CMV-seropositive. CDR3 DNA sequence: TGTGCCAGCGATTCAGGACAGGGAAGGGTGCATGAGCAGTTCTTC. Its translation: CASDSGQGRVHEQFF.